This TCR beta chain originates from a study of cytomegalovirus exposure and HLA in healthy donors. On the study more broadly: About 200 million T cells yielded 117 million unique TCR beta sequences in earlier analysis. Whole-study findings and limits: Certain sequence variants were highly shared and formed a cluster, and this cluster was likely a sequencing artifact. Previous analysis showed most TCR beta V segments were productive about 90% or about 30% of the time. A later analysis showed HLA-associated TCR beta chains outstripping equally common others in clonal expansion.

Concerning this clone: The antigen is not known.

PCR involved 60 Vbeta and 13 Jbeta primers. TCRdb's copy holds only in-frame clones and misses some; the assay was immunoSEQ multiplex PCR. The data hold under 200,000 clones, with roughly 80% observed a single time. Germline CDR1 reads MRHNA; CDR2 reads SNTAGT. The CDR3 runs to 17 residues. With V trimmed by 4 bases and J by 0 bases, 5 bases remained unmatched. This chain links TRBV6-4 with TRBJ2-2, with 10 bases aligning to TRBD1. The sequence was collected from a man aged 25-45 years in good health and CMV-seronegative. The sequencing sample was made of PBMCs. The CDR3 DNA is TGTGCCAGCAGTGTAACCGGGACAGGGGCGAACACCGGGGAGCTGTTTTTT. It encodes CASSVTGTGANTGELFF.